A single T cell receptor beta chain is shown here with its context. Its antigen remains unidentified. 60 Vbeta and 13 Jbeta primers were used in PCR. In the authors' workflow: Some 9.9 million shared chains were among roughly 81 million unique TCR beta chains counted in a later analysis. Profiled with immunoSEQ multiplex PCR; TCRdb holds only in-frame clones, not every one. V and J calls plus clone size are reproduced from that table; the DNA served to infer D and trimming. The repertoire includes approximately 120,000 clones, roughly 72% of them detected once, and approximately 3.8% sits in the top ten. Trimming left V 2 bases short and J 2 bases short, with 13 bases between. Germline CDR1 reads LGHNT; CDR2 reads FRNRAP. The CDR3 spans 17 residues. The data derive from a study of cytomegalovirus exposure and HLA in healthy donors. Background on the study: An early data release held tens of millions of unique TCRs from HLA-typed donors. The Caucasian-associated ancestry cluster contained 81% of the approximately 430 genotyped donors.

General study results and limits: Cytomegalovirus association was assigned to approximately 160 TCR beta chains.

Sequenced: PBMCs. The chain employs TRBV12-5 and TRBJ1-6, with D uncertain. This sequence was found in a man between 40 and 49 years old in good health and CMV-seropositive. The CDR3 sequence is CASGLSEGLAYNSPLHF. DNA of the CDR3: TGTGCTAGTGGTTTGTCTGAGGGTTTAGCCTATAATTCACCCCTCCACTTT.